What follows is one T cell receptor (beta chain) and its context. V lost 5 bases, J lost 1 base, and 10 bases lay in between. Germline assignment: CDR1 SEHNR and CDR2 FQNEAQ (reference sequence). The CDR3 runs 14 residues. The sample originates from a study of long-term antiretroviral therapy in people with HIV. The assay, immunoSEQ v3.0, was run at survey level. The table came from immunoSEQ multiplex PCR; TCRdb's copy has only in-frame clones and leaves some out. The data hold about 32,000 clones, with about 98% observed a single time. V usage is TRBV7-9 and J usage is TRBJ2-3; D gene unclear. The clonotype comes from a man aged 25 to 40 with HIV. This material consisted of unsorted PBMCs, taken 7.6 years after starting antiretroviral therapy. As DNA, the CDR3 is TGTGCCAGCAGCGTAACGGAGCGCACAGATACGCAGTATTTT. It specifies CASSVTERTDTQYF. Full variable domain (remainder filled in from reference TRBV7-9 and TRBJ2-3): DTGVSQNPRHKITKRGQNVTFRCDPISEHNRLYWYRQTLGQGPEFLTYFQNEAQLEKSRLLSDRFSAERPKGSFSTLEIQRTEQGDSAMYLCASSVTERTDTQYFGPGTRLTVL.